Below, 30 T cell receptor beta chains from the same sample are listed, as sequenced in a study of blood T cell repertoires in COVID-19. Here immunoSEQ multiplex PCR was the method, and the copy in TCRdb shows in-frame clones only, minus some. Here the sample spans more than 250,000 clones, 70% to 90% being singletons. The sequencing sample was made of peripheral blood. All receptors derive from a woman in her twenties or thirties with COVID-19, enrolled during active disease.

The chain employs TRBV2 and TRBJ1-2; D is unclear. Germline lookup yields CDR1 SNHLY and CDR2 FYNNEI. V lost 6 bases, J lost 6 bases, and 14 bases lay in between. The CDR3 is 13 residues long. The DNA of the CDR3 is TGTGCCAGCAGGTCGTCCGGGGTGAATGGCTACACCTTC. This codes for CASRSSGVNGYTF.

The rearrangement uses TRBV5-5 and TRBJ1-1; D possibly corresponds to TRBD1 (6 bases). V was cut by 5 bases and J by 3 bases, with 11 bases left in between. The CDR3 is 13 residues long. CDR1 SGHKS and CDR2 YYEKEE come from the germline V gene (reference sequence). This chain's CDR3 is CASSGQSDTEAFF. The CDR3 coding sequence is TGTGCCAGCAGTGGACAGAGCGACACTGAAGCTTTCTTT.

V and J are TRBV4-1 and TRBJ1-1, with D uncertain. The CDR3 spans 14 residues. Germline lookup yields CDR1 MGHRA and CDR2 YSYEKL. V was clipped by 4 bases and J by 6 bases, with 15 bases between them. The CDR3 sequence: CASSPVPGRPEAFF. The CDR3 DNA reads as TGCGCCAGCAGCCCCGTCCCGGGTCGGCCTGAAGCTTTCTTT.

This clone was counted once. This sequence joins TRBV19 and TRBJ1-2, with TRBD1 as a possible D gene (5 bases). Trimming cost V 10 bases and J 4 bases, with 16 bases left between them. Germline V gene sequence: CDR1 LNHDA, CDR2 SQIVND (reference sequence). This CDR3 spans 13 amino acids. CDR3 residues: CATASGVGYGYTF. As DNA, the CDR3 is TGTGCCACCGCTTCGGGGGTCGGCTATGGCTACACCTTC. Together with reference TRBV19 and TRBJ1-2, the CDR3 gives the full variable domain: DGGITQSPKYLFRKEGQNVTLSCEQNLNHDAMYWYRQDPGQGLRLIYYSQIVNDFQKGDIAEGYSVSREKKESFPLTVTSAQKNPTAFYLCATASGVGYGYTFGSGTRLTVV.

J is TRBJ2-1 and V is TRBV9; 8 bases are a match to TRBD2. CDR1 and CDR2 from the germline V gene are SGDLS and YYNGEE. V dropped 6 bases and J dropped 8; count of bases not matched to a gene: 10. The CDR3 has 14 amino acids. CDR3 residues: CASTVSGEGDEQFF. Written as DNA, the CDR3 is TGTGCCAGCACCGTTAGCGGGGAGGGCGATGAGCAGTTCTTC.

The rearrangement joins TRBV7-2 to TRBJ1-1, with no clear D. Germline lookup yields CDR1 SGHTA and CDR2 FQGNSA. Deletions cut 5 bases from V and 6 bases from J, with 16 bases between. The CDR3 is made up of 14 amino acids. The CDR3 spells CASSPSLAAAEAFF. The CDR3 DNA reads TGTGCCAGCAGCCCAAGCTTAGCTGCAGCTGAAGCTTTCTTT.

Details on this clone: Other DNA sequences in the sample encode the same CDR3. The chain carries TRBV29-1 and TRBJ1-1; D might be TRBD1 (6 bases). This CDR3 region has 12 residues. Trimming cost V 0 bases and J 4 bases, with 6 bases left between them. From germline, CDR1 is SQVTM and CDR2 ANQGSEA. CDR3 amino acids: CSVEDRGTEAFF. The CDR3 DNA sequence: TGCAGCGTTGAAGACAGGGGCACTGAAGCTTTCTTT.

CDR3 coding DNA: TGCGCCAGCAGCCAAGGGTCGAGAGCGGGGGGCCCCTCCACAGATACGCAGTATTTT. It is translated as CASSQGSRAGGPSTDTQYF. The rearrangement links TRBV4-3 to TRBJ2-3; TRBD2 matches at 9 bases. Trimming at V came to 1 base and at J to 2 bases, leaving 13 bases not matched to a gene. The germline V gene has CDR1 LGHNA and CDR2 YSLEER. The CDR3 is made up of 19 amino acids.

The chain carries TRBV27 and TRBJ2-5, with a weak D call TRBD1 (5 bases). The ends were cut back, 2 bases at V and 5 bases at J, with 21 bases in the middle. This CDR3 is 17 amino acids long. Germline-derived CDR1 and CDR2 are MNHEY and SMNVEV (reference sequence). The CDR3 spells CASSLGWGQGTVETQYF. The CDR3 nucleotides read TGTGCCAGCAGTTTAGGGTGGGGTCAGGGAACAGTTGAGACCCAGTACTTC.

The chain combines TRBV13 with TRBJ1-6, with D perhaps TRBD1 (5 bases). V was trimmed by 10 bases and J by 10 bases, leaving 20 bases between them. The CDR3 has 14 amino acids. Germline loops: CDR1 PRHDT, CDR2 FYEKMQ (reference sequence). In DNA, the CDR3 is TGTGCCACCGAAGGAAGGAGGGGCGGATCACCCCTCCACTTT. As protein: CATEGRRGGSPLHF.

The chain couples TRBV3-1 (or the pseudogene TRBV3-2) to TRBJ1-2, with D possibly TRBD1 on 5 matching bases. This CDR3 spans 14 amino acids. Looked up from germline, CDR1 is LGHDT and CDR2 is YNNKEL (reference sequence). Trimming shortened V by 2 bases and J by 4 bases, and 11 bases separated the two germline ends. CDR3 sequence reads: CASSQRFQGYGYTF. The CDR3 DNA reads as TGTGCCAGCAGCCAACGCTTCCAGGGCTATGGCTACACCTTC.

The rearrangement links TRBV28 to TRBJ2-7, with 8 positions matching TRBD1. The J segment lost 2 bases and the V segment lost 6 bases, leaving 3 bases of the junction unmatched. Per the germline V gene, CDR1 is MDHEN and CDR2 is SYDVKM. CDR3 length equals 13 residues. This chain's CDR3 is CASRAQGAYEQYV. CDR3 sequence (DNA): TGTGCCAGCAGGGCACAGGGGGCCTACGAGCAGTACGTC.

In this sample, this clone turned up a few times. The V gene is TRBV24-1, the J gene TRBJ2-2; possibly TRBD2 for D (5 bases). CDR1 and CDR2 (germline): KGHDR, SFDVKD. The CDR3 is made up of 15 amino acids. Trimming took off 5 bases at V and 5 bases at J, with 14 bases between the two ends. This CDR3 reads CATSGMDGETGELFF. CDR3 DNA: TGTGCCACCAGTGGGATGGACGGGGAGACCGGGGAGCTGTTTTTT.

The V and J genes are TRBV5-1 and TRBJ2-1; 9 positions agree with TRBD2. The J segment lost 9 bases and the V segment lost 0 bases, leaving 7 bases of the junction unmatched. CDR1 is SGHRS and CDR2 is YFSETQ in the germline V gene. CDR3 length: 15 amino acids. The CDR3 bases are TGCGCCAGCAGCTTGGCTGGCGGGGGGGCCAGTGAGCAGTTCTTC. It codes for CASSLAGGGASEQFF.

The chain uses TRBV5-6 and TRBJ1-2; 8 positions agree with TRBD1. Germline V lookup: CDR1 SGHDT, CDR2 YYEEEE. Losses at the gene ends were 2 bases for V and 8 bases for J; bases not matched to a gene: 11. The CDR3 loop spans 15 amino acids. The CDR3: CASSFVQGVLYGYTF. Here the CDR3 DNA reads TGTGCCAGCAGCTTCGTACAGGGGGTATTGTACGGCTACACCTTC.

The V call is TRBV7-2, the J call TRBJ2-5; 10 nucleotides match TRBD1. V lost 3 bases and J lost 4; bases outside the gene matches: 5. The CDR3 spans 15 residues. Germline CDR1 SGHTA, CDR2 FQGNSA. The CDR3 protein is CASSFRWDRGETQYF. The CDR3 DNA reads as TGTGCCAGCAGCTTTCGTTGGGACAGGGGAGAGACCCAGTACTTC. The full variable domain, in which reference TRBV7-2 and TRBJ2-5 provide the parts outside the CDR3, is GAGVSQSPSNKVTEKGKDVELRCDPISGHTALYWYRQSLGQGLEFLIYFQGNSAPDKSGLPSDRFSAERTGGSVSTLTIQRTQQEDSAVYLCASSFRWDRGETQYFGPGTRLLVL.

The CDR3 DNA is TGTGCCACCAGCGTTCGACTAGCAGATGAGCAGTTCTTC. Translated: CATSVRLADEQFF. The V call is TRBV15, the J call TRBJ2-1; TRBD2 matches at 7 bases. The CDR3 covers 13 residues. Germline V lookup: CDR1 LNHNV, CDR2 YYDKDF (reference sequence). V shed 5 bases, J shed 8 bases, and the junction held 6 bases outside the gene matches.

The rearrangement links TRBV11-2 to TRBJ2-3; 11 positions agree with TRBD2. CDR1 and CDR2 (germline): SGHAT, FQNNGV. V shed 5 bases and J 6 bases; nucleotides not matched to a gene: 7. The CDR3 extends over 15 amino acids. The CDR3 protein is CASSLIAGGRDTQYF. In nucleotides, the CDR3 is TGTGCCAGCAGCCTAATAGCGGGGGGGCGCGATACGCAGTATTTT.

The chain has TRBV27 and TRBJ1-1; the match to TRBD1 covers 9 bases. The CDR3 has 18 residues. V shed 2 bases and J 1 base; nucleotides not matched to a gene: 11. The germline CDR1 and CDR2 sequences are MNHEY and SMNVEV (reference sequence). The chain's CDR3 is CASSLTPGQGRGNTEAFF. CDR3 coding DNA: TGTGCCAGCAGTTTAACCCCGGGACAGGGTCGAGGGAACACTGAAGCTTTCTTT.

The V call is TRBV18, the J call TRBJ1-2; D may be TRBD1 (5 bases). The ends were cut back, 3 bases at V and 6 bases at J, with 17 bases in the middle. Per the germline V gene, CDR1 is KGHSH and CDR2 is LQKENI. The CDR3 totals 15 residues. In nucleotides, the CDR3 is TGTGCCAGCTCACCCCAGGAGGGGATGCGGGATGGCTACACCTTC. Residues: CASSPQEGMRDGYTF. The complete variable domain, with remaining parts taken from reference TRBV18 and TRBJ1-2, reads NAGVMQNPRHLVRRRGQEARLRCSPMKGHSHVYWYRQLPEEGLKFMVYLQKENIIDESGMPKERFSAEFPKEGPSILRIQQVVRGDSAAYFCASSPQEGMRDGYTFGSGTRLTVV.

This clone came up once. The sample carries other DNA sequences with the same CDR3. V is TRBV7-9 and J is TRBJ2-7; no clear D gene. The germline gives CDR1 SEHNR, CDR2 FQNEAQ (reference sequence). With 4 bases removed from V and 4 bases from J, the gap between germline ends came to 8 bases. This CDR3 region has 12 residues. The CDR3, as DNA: TGTGCCAGCAGCTCGACTGGTTACGAGCAGTACGTC. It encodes CASSSTGYEQYV.

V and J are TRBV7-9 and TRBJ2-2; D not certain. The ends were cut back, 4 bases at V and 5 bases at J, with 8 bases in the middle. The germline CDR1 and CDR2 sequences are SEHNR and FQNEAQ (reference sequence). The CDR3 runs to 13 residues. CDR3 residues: CASSSHRTGELFF. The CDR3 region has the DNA TGTGCCAGCAGCTCTCACAGAACCGGGGAGCTGTTTTTT. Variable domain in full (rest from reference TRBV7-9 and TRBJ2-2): DTGVSQNPRHKITKRGQNVTFRCDPISEHNRLYWYRQTLGQGPEFLTYFQNEAQLEKSRLLSDRFSAERPKGSFSTLEIQRTEQGDSAMYLCASSSHRTGELFFGEGSRLTVL.

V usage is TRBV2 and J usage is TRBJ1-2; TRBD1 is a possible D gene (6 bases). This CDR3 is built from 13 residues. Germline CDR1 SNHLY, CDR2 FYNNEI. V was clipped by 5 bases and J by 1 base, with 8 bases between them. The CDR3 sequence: CASSFRGNYGYTF. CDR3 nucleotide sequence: TGTGCCAGCAGTTTCAGGGGTAACTATGGCTACACCTTC.

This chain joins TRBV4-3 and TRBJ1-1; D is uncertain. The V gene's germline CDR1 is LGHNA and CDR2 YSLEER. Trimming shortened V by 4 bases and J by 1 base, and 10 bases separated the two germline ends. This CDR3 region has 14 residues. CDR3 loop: CASSPGTGNTEAFF. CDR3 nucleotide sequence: TGCGCCAGCAGCCCCGGAACGGGGAACACTGAAGCTTTCTTT.

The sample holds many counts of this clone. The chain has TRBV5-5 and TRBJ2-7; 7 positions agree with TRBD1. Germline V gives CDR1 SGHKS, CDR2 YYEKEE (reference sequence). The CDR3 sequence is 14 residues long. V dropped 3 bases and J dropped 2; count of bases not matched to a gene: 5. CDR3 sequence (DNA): TGTGCCAGCAGCTCTAGACAGGGTACCTACGAGCAGTACGTC. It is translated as CASSSRQGTYEQYV.

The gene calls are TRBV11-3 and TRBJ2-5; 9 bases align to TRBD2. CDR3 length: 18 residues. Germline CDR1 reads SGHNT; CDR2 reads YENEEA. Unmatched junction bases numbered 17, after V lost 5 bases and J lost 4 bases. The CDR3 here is CASSIRRSSGGRRETQYF. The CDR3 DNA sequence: TGTGCCAGCAGCATCCGACGAAGTAGCGGGGGAAGGAGAGAGACCCAGTACTTC.

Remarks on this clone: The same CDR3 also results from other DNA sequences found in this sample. CDR3 in amino acids: CASSLGQASNQPQHF. The CDR3 region has the DNA TGTGCCAGCAGCTTAGGACAGGCTAGCAATCAGCCCCAGCATTTT. The gene calls are TRBV7-2 and TRBJ1-5; D possibly corresponds to TRBD1 (6 bases). CDR1 SGHTA and CDR2 FQGNSA come from the germline V gene. V lost 1 base and J lost 0, with 7 bases in between. The CDR3 loop spans 15 amino acids. Full variable domain (rest looked up from reference TRBV7-2 and TRBJ1-5): GAGVSQSPSNKVTEKGKDVELRCDPISGHTALYWYRQSLGQGLEFLIYFQGNSAPDKSGLPSDRFSAERTGGSVSTLTIQRTQQEDSAVYLCASSLGQASNQPQHFGDGTRLSIL.

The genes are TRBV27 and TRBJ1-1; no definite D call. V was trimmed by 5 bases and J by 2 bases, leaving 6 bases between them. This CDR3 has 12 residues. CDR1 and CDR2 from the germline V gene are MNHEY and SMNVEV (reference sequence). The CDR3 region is CASSKLNTEAFF. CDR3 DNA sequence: TGTGCCAGCAGTAAATTAAACACTGAAGCTTTCTTT.

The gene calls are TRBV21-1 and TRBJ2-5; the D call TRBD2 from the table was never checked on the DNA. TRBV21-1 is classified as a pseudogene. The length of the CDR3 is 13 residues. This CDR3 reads CASSRTRRETQYF. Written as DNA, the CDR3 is TGTGCCAGCAGCCGGACTAGACGGGAGACCCAGTACTTC.

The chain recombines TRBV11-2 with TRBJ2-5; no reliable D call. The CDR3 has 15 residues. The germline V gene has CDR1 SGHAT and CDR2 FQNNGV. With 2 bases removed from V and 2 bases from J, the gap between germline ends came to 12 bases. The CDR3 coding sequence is TGTGCCAGCAGCTTAAATCTGTCTCCTCAAGAGACCCAGTACTTC. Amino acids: CASSLNLSPQETQYF.